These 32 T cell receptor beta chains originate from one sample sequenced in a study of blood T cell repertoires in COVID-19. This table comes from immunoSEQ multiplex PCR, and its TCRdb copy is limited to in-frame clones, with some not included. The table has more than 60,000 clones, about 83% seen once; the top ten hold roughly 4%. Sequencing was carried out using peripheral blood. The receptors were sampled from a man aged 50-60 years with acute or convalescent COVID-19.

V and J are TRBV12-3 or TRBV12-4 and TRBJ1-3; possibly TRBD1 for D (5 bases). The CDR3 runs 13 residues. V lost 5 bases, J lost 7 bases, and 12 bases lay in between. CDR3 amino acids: CASSPGGRNTIYF. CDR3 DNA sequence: TGTGCCAGCAGTCCCGGGGGAAGGAACACCATATATTTT.

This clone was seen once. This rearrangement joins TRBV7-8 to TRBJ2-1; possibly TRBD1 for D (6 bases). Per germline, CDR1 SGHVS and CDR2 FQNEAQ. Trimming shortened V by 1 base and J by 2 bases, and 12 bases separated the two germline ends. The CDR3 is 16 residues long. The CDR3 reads CASSLGLDSPYNEQFF. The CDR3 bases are TGTGCCAGCAGCTTAGGACTGGACAGTCCCTACAATGAGCAGTTCTTC.

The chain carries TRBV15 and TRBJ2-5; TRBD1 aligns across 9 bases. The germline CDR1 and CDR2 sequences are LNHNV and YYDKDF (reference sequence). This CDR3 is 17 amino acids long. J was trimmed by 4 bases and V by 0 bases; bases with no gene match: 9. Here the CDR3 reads CATSRDRLGTGRETQYF. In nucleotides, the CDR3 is TGTGCCACCAGCAGAGATAGGCTGGGGACAGGGAGAGAGACCCAGTACTTC.

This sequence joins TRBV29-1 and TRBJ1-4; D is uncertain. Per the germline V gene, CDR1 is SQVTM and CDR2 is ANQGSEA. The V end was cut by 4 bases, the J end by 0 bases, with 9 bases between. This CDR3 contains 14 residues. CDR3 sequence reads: CSVAPGTTNEKLFF. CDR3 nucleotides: TGCAGCGTTGCCCCAGGAACAACTAATGAAAAACTGTTTTTT.

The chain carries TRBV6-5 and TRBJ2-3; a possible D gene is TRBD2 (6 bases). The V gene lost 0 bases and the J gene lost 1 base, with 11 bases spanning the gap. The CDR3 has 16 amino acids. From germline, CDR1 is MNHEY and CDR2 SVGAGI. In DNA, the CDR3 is TGTGCCAGCAGTTACTCGGGCGGGACGGGCACAGATACGCAGTATTTT. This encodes CASSYSGGTGTDTQYF.

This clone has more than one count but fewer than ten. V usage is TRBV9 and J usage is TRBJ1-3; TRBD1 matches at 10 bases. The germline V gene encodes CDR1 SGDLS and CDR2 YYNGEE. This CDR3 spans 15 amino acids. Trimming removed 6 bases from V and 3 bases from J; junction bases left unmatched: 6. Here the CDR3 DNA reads TGTGCCAGCACACCGGGACAGGGGTTTGGAAACACCATATATTTT. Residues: CASTPGQGFGNTIYF.

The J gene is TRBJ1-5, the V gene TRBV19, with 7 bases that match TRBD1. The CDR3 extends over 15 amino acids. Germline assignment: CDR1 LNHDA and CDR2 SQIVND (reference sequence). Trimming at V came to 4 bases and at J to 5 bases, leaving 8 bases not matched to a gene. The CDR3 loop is CASSTYRGADQPQHF. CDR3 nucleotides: TGTGCCAGTAGTACTTACAGGGGCGCGGATCAGCCCCAGCATTTT.

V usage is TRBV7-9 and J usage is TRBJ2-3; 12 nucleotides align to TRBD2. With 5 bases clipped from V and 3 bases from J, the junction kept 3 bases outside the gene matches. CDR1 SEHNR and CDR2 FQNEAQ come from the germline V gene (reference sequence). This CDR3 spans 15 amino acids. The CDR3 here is CASSLGTSGTDTQYF. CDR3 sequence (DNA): TGTGCCAGCAGCCTCGGGACTAGCGGGACAGATACGCAGTATTTT.

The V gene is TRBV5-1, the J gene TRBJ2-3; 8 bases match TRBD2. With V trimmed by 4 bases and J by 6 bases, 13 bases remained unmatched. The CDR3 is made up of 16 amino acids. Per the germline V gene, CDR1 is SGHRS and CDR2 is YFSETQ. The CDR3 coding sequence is TGCGCCAGCAGCCTCGGGACTAGGGCTCTCCACGATACGCAGTATTTT. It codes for CASSLGTRALHDTQYF.

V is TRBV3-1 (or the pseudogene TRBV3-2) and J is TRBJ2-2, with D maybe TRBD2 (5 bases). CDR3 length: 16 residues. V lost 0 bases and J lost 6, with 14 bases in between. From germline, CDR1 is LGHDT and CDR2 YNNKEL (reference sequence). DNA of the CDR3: TGTGCCAGCAGCCAAGATGTCGGGGTTGGCCCCGGGGAGCTGTTTTTT. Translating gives CASSQDVGVGPGELFF.

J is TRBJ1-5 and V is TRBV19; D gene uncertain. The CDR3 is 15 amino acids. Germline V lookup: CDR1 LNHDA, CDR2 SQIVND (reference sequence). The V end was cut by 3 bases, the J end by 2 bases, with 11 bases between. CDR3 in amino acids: CASSIREVGNQPQHF. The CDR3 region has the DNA TGTGCCAGTAGTATTAGGGAGGTCGGCAATCAGCCCCAGCATTTT.

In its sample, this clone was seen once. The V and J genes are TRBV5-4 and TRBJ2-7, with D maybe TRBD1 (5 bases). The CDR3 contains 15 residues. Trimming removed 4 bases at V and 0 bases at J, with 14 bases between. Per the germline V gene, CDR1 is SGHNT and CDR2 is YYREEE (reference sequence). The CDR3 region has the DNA TGTGCCAGCAGCACTCGACAGTCTGGCTCCTACGAGCAGTACTTC. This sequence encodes CASSTRQSGSYEQYF.

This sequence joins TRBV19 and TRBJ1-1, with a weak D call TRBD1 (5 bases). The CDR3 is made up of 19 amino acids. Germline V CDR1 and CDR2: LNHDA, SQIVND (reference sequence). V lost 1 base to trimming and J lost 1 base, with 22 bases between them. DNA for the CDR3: TGTGCCAGTAGTATAGTGGGGGGATGGCAGGGAGACCCGAACACTGAAGCTTTCTTT. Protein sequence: CASSIVGGWQGDPNTEAFF. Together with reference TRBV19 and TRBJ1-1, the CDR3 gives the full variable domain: DGGITQSPKYLFRKEGQNVTLSCEQNLNHDAMYWYRQDPGQGLRLIYYSQIVNDFQKGDIAEGYSVSREKKESFPLTVTSAQKNPTAFYLCASSIVGGWQGDPNTEAFFGQGTRLTVV.

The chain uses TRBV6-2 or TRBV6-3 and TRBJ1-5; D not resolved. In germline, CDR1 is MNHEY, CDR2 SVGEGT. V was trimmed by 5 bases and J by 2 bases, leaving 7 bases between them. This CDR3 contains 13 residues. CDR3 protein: CASSPGGNQPQHF. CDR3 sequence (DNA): TGTGCCAGCAGTCCGGGAGGCAATCAGCCCCAGCATTTT.

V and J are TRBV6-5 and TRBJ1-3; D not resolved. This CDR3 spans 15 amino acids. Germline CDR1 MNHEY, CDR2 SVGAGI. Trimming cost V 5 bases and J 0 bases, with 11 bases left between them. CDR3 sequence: CASSTRGFSGNTIYF. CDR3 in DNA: TGTGCCAGCAGTACCCGAGGGTTCTCTGGAAACACCATATATTTT.

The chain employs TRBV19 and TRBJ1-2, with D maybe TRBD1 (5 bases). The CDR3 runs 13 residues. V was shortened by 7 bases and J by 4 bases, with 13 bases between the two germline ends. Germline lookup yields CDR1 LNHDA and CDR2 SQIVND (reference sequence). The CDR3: CASKRGTGYGYTF. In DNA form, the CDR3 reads TGTGCCAGTAAGCGGGGGACCGGCTATGGCTACACCTTC.

The CDR3 loop is CATSRVRGSTNEKLFF. The CDR3 DNA sequence: TGTGCCACCAGCAGAGTTAGAGGTTCAACTAATGAAAAACTGTTTTTT. This chain connects TRBV15 to TRBJ1-4; D remains ambiguous. Trimming removed 1 base from V and 0 bases from J, with 9 bases in between. This CDR3 is 16 amino acids long. Germline V gives CDR1 LNHNV, CDR2 YYDKDF (reference sequence).

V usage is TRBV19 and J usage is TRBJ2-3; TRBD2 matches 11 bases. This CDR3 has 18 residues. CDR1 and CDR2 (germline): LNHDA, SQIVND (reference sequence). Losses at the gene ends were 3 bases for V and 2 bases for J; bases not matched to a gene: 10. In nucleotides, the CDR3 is TGTGCCAGTAGTATCGCTGCTAGCGGGAGGCCCTTCACAGATACGCAGTATTTT. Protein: CASSIAASGRPFTDTQYF.

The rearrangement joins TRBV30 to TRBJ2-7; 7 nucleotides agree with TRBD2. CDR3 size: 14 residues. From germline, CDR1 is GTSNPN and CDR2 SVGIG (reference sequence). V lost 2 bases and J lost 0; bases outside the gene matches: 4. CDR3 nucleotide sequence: TGTGCCTGGAGTCCCCCGGGAGGCTCCTACGAGCAGTACTTC. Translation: CAWSPPGGSYEQYF. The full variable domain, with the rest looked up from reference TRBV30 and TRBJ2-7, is SQTIHQWPATLVQPVGSPLSLECTVEGTSNPNLYWYRQAAGRGLQLLFYSVGIGQISSEVPQNLSASRPQDRQFILSSKKLLLSDSGFYLCAWSPPGGSYEQYFGPGTRLTVT.

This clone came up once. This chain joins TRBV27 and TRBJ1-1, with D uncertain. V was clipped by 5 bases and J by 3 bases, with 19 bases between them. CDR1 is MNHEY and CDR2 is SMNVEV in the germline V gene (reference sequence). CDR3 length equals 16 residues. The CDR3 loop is CASSLGARRRHTEAFF. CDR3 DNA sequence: TGTGCCAGCAGTCTTGGAGCACGGAGACGACACACTGAAGCTTTCTTT.

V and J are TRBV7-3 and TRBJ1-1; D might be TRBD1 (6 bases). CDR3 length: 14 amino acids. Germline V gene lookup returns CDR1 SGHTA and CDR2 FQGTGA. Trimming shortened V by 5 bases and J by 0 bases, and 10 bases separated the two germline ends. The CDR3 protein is CASSQDSMNTEAFF. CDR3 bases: TGTGCCAGCAGCCAGGACAGTATGAACACTGAAGCTTTCTTT.

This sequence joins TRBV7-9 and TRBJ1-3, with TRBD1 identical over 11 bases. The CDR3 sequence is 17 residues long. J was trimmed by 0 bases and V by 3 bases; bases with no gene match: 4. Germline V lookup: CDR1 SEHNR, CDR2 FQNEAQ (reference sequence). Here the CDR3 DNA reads TGTGCCAGCAGCTTCTCCGGGACAGGGGGCTCTGGAAACACCATATATTTT. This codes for CASSFSGTGGSGNTIYF.

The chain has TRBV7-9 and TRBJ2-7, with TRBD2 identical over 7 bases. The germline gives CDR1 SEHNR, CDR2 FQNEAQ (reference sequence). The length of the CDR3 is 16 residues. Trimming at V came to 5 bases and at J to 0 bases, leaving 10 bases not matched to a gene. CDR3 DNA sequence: TGTGCCAGCAGCCCGAGGGTTGGCGGGAGCTCCTACGAGCAGTACTTC. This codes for CASSPRVGGSSYEQYF.

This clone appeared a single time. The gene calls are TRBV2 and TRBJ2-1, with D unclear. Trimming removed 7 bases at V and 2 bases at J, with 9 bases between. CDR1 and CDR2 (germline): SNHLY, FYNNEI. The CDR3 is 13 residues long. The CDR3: CASKAEAYNEQFF. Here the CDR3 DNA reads TGTGCCAGCAAGGCGGAAGCCTACAATGAGCAGTTCTTC.

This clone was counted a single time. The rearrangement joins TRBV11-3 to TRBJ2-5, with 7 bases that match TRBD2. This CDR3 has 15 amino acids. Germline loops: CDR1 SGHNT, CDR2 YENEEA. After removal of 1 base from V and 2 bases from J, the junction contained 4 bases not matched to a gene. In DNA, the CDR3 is TGTGCCAGCAGCTTAGGGTGGGGGGGGCAAGAGACCCAGTACTTC. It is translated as CASSLGWGGQETQYF.

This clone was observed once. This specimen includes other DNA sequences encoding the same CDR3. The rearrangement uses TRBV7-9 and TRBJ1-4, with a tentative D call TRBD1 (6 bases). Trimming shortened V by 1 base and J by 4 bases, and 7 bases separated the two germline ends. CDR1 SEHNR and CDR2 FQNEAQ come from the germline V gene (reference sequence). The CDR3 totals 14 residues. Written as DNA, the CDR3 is TGTGCCAGCAGCTTAGAGGGGGTTAATGAAAAACTGTTTTTT. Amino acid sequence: CASSLEGVNEKLFF.

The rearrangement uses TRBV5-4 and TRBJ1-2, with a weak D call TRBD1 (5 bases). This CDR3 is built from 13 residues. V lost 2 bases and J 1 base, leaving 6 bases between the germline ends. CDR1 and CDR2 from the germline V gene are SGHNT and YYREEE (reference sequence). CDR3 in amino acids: CASSFDSNYGYTF. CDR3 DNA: TGTGCCAGCAGCTTCGACAGTAACTATGGCTACACCTTC.

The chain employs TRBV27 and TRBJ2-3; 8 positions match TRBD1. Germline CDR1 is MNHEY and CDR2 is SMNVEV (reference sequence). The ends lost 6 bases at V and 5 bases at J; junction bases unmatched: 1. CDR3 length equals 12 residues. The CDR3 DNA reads TGTGCCAGCAGGACAGGGGAAGATACGCAGTATTTT. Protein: CASRTGEDTQYF.

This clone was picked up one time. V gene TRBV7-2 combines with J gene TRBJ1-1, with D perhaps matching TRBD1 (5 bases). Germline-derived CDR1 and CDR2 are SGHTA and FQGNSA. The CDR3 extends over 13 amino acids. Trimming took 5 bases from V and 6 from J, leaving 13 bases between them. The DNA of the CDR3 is TGTGCCAGCAGCGTTCAGGGTACCGCTGAAGCTTTCTTT. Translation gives CASSVQGTAEAFF.

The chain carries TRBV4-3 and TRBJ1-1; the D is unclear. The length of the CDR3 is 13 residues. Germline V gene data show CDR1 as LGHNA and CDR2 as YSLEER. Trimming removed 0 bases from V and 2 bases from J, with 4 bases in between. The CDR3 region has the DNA TGCGCCAGCAGCCAAGACCTTAACACTGAAGCTTTCTTT. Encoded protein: CASSQDLNTEAFF.

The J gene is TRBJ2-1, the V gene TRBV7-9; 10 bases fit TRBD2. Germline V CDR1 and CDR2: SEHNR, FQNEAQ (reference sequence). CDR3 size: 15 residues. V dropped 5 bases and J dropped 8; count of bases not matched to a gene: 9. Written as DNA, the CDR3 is TGTGCCAGCAGCAATTTAGCGGGAGGTTCGGATGAGCAGTTCTTC. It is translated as CASSNLAGGSDEQFF.

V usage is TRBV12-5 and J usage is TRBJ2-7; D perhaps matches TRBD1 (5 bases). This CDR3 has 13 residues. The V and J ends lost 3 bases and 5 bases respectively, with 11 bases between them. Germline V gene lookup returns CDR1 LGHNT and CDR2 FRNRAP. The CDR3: CASGLGEQDEQYF. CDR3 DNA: TGTGCTAGTGGTTTAGGGGAACAAGACGAGCAGTACTTC.